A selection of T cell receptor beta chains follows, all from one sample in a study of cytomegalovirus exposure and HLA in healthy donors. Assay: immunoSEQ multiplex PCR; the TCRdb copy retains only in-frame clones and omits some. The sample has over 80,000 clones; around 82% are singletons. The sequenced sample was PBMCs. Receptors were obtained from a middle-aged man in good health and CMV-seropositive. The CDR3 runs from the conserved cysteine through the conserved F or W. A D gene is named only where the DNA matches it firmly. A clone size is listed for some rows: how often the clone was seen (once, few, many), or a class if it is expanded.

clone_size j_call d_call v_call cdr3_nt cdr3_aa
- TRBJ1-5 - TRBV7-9 TGTGCCAGCAGCCTTCCAGGACAGCCCCAGCATTTT CASSLPGQPQHF
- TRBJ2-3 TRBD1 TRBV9 TGTGCCAGCAGCGCGAGAGGGGGCTGGGGTACGCAGTATTTT CASSARGGWGTQYF
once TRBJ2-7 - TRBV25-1 TGTGCCAGCAGTGATTCCCCCACCCGGGTCTCCTACGAGCAGTACTTC CASSDSPTRVSYEQYF
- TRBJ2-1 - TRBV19 TGTGCCAGTAGGTTGTCGGGGACGGGGGTCAATGAGCAGTTCTTC CASRLSGTGVNEQFF
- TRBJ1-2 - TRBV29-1 TGCAGCGTTGTTGAGAACTATGGCTACACCTTC CSVVENYGYTF
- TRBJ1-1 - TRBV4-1 TGCGCCAGCAGCCAAGTGGGTGGGGGCTTGAACACTGAAGCTTTCTTT CASSQVGGGLNTEAFF
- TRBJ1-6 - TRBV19 TGTGCCAGTAGTATGTCGGGTTTTGCACCCCTCCACTTT CASSMSGFAPLHF
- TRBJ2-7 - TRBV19 TGTGCCAGTAGTAAAGTCGGTGGCGAGCAGTACTTC CASSKVGGEQYF
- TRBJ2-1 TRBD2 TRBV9 TGTGCCAGCAGCGTAGGAAGGGGAGCGGGGGGGAATGAGCAGTTCTTC CASSVGRGAGGNEQFF
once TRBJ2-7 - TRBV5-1 TGCGCCAGCAGCTTGGCCCAGACAGGAGACGAGCAGTACTTC CASSLAQTGDEQYF
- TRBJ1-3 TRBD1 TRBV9 TGTGCCAGCAGCGTAGGCGGACAGGCGAGCTCTGGAAACACCATATATTTT CASSVGGQASSGNTIYF
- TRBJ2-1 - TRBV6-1 TGTGCCAGCAGTGACCCGAAAGCCCGTTCTAGTTCCTACAATGAGCAGTTCTTC CASSDPKARSSSYNEQFF
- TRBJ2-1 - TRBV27 TGTGCCAGCCGAGGGGGGGTCCATGAGCAGTTCTTC CASRGGVHEQFF
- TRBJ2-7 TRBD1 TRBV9 TGTGCCAGCAGCGCCAGAGGACAGGCTGGCTACGAGCAGTACTTC CASSARGQAGYEQYF
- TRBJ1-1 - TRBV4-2 TGTGCCAGCAGCCAAGAGGCCCAGGGTGGAACTGAAGCTTTCTTT CASSQEAQGGTEAFF
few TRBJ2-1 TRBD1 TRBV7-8 TGTGCCAGCAGCTTAGAGGCCGGAGACAGGGGGTATAATGAGCAGTTCTTC CASSLEAGDRGYNEQFF
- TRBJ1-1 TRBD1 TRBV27 TGTGCCAGCAGTTTGGGACAGGGTGTCACTGAAGCTTTCTTT CASSLGQGVTEAFF
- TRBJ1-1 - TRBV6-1 TGTGCCAGCAGTGAACAGCCGGGAGCCGGGGCTGAAGCTTTCTTT CASSEQPGAGAEAFF
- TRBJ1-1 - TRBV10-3 TGTGCCATCAGTGAGAACCAGGCCGTTAACACTGAAGCTTTCTTT CAISENQAVNTEAFF
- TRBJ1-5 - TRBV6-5 TGTGCCAGCAGTTACGACAGATGGGGCAATCAGCCCCAGCATTTT CASSYDRWGNQPQHF
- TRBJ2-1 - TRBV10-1 TGCGCCAGCAGTGAACCCGGGACAAGAAAAAACAATGAGCAGTTCTTC CASSEPGTRKNNEQFF
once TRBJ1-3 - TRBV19 TGTGCCAGTACCACCCCAGGGTTCGCAAACACCATATATTTT CASTTPGFANTIYF
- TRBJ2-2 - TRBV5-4 TGTGCCAGCAGCTTGGCCTTTACTAACACCGGGGAGCTGTTTTTT CASSLAFTNTGELFF
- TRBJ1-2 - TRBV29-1 TGCAGCGTTGAGGGCCTTAACTATGGCTACACCTTC CSVEGLNYGYTF
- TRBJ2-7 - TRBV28 TGTGCCAGCAGCGGCCCTTCGGACAGCTCCTACGAGCAGTACTTC CASSGPSDSSYEQYF
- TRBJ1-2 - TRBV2 TGTGCCAGCAGTCATACCAACAGGGCTAACTATGGCTACACCTTC CASSHTNRANYGYTF
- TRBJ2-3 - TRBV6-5 TGTGCCAGCAGTTACCAAAGGCAGGTCCCAGATACGCAGTATTTT CASSYQRQVPDTQYF
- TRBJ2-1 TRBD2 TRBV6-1 TGTGCCAGCAGGGAAGCGGGAGCCCGATTGAATGAGCAGTTCTTC CASREAGARLNEQFF
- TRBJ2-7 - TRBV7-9 TGTGCCAGCAGCTACCCAGGCGAGCAGTACTTC CASSYPGEQYF
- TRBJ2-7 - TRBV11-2 TGTGCCAGCAGCTTGGCGGGATCCTACGAGCAGTACTTC CASSLAGSYEQYF
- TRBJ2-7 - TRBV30 TGTGCCTGGGGTGTCCTCGAGCAGTACTTC CAWGVLEQYF
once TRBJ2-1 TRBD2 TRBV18 TGTGCCAGCTCCGGGACTAGCTCCGAAGATGAGCAGTTCTTC CASSGTSSEDEQFF
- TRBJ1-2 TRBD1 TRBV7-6 TGTGCCAGCAGCTTAAGAGGAGGGGGCATAGATGGCTACACCTTC CASSLRGGGIDGYTF
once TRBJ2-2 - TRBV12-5 TGTGCTAGTGGTTCCCGGGGGGCTGAGACCGGGGAGCTGTTTTTT CASGSRGAETGELFF
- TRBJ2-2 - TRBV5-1 TGCGCCAGCAGCCTGGACTCTGACACCGGGGAGCTGTTTTTT CASSLDSDTGELFF
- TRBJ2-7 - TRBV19 TGTGCCAGTAGTATCGGTGACAACGAGCAGTACTTC CASSIGDNEQYF
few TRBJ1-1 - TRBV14 TGTGCCAGCAGCCGAGGAGTTGACACTGAAGCTTTCTTT CASSRGVDTEAFF
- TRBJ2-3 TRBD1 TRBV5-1 TGCGCCAGCAGCCAGCGACAGGGTAGAACAGATACGCAGTATTTT CASSQRQGRTDTQYF
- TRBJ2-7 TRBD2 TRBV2 TGTGCCAGCTCTCGACTAGCGAACTACGAGCAGTACTTC CASSRLANYEQYF